The T cell receptor (beta chain) under discussion was sequenced for a study of blood T cell repertoires in COVID-19. For the study at large: Specimens from acute and convalescent COVID-19 originated in the United States, Italy and Spain. Sources were T cells, B-cell-depleted T cells, or PBMCs; the material itself was cDNA or gDNA.

V gave up 4 bases and J gave up 3 bases, with 16 bases separating them. The V gene's germline CDR1 is SGHRS and CDR2 YFSETQ. The CDR3 is made up of 15 amino acids. Original methodology: Amplification of reference gene primers was used by the study to estimate nucleated cell counts. Using immunoSEQ multiplex PCR, the repertoire was profiled, and TCRdb retains in-frame clones only, with some absent. That table furnishes V, J and clone size, whereas the DNA furnished D and trimming. Among about 42,000 clones listed, around 90% were seen once. Sequencing input: peripheral blood. This chain joins TRBV5-1 and TRBJ1-1, with unresolved D. The TCR originated in a human donor in a cohort sampled during active COVID-19. The CDR3 protein is CASSPGEVEDTEAFF. As DNA, the CDR3 is TGCGCCAGCAGCCCCGGGGAGGTGGAGGACACTGAAGCTTTCTTT. Together with reference TRBV5-1 and TRBJ1-1, the CDR3 gives the full variable domain: KAGVTQTPRYLIKTRGQQVTLSCSPISGHRSVSWYQQTPGQGLQFLFEYFSETQRNKGNFPGRFSGRQFSNSRSEMNVSTLELGDSALYLCASSPGEVEDTEAFFGQGTRLTVV.